The clone carrying this T cell receptor beta chain was seen a handful of times. The antigen is undetermined. TCRdb analysed the 5' RACE reads with MiXCR anew, one entry per CDR3 protein. The sample lists hundreds of thousands of distinct CDR3 sequences; around 7.4% were seen once. The V end lost 1 base, the J end lost 0 bases, and 13 bases lay between the germline ends. CDR1 is MGHRA and CDR2 is YSYEKL in the germline V gene. The CDR3 consists of 17 residues. This entry is derived from a study of identical twins. Findings and limits, study-wide: Twin pairs had excess sharing that was weaker in beta out-of-frame sequences. Diverse VJ usage suggested most zero-insertion clonotypes were not invariant T cells.

Each donor (without exception) was a healthy Caucasian. These data also featured in a second study, about yellow fever vaccine responses in identical twins.

The clonotype comes from a woman between 18 and 29 years old in good health. Sequenced material: PBMCs. The chain joins TRBV4-1 to TRBJ2-1; D may be TRBD2 (6 bases). The CDR3 bases are TGCGCCAGCAGCCAAGCCCTCCCTAGCGTCTCCTACAATGAGCAGTTCTTC. It translates to CASSQALPSVSYNEQFF.